The T cell receptor (beta chain) described here comes from a study of T cells in localized non-small cell lung cancer. Profiled with immunoSEQ multiplex PCR; TCRdb holds only in-frame clones, not every one. The sample shows approximately 76,000 clones, 80% of them seen only once. The germline CDR1 and CDR2 sequences are SGHDT and YYEEEE. The ends were cut back, 1 base at V and 1 base at J, with 11 bases in the middle. CDR3 length: 15 amino acids. General observations from the study: For the top 100 tumor clones, a median about 50 also appeared in adjacent lung. Higher adjacent-lung clonality was associated with shorter survival. Uninvolved adjacent lung, not tumor, had the highest T cell clonality.

As concerns this clone: Its antigen is undetermined.

Here the sequenced sample was peripheral blood, taken before any cancer treatment. The genes are TRBV5-6 and TRBJ1-1; D not certain. The sequence derives from a female donor aged 60 or older with stage I lung adenocarcinoma. CDR3 residues: CASSLIRVGNTEAFF. For the CDR3, the DNA is TGTGCCAGCAGCTTGATTAGGGTGGGGAACACTGAAGCTTTCTTT. The whole variable domain, remainder taken from reference TRBV5-6 and TRBJ1-1, is DAGVTQSPTHLIKTRGQQVTLRCSPKSGHDTVSWYQQALGQGPQFIFQYYEEEERQRGNFPDRFSGHQFPNYSSELNVNALLLGDSALYLCASSLIRVGNTEAFFGQGTRLTVV.